Listed here is a single T cell receptor (beta chain). These data originate in a study of cytomegalovirus exposure and HLA in healthy donors. The repertoire was sequenced with immunoSEQ multiplex PCR; TCRdb's copy has only in-frame clones and lacks some. The repertoire holds around 200,000 clones, with about four fifths as singletons. The CDR3 runs to 18 residues. Trimming cost V 3 bases and J 3 bases, with 25 bases left between them. Germline V gene sequence: CDR1 SGHDT, CDR2 YYEEEE. Specimen: PBMCs. The TCR originated in a woman aged 18-35 years in good health and CMV-seropositive. The chain couples TRBV5-6 to TRBJ2-7; D perhaps matches TRBD1 (6 bases). The CDR3 region has the DNA TGTGCCAGCAGCTCTCCGGGACACCCCCTATCAGTATACTACGAGCAGTACTTC. Its protein is CASSSPGHPLSVYYEQYF.